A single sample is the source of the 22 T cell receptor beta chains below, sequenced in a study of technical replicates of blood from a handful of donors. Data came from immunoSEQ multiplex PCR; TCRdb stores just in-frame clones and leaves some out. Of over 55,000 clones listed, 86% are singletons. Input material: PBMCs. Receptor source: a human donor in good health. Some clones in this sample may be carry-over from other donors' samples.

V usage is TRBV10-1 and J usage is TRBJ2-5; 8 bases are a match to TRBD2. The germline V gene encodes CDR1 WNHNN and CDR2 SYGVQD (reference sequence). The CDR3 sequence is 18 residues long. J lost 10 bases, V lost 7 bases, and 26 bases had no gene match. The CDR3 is CASIQPSGGRPGGHGQYF. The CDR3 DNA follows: TGCGCCAGCATTCAGCCCAGCGGGGGTAGGCCGGGAGGTCATGGCCAGTACTTC.

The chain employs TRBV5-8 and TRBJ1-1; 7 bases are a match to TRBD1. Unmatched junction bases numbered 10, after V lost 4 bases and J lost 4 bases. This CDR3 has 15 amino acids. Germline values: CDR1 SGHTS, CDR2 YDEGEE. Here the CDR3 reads CASSRNTRGATEAFF. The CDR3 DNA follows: TGTGCCAGCAGCCGAAATACCAGGGGGGCCACTGAAGCTTTCTTT.

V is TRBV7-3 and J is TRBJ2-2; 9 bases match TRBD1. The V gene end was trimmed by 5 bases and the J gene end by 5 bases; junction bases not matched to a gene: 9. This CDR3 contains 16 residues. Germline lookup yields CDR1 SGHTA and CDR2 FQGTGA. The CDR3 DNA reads TGTGCCAGCAGCAACTCGGGACAGGGAGGAACCGGGGAGCTGTTTTTT. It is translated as CASSNSGQGGTGELFF.

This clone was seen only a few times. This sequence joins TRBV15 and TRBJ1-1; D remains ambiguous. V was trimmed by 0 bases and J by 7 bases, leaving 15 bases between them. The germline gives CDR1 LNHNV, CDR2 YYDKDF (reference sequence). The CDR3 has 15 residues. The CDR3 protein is CATSRDTAAFSEAFF. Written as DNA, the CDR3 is TGTGCCACCAGCAGAGATACAGCAGCTTTCAGTGAAGCTTTCTTT.

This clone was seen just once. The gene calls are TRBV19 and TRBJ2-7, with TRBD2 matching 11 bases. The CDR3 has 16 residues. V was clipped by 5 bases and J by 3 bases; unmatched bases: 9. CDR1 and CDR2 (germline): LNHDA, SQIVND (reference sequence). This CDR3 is CASSVLAGGFDYEQYF. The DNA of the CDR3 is TGTGCCAGTAGTGTCCTAGCGGGAGGCTTTGACTACGAGCAGTACTTC. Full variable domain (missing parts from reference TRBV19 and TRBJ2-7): DGGITQSPKYLFRKEGQNVTLSCEQNLNHDAMYWYRQDPGQGLRLIYYSQIVNDFQKGDIAEGYSVSREKKESFPLTVTSAQKNPTAFYLCASSVLAGGFDYEQYFGPGTRLTVT.

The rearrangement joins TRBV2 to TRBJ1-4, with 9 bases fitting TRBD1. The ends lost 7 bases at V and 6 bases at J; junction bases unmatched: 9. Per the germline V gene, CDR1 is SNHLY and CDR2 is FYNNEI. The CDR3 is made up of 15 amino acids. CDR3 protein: CASTRTGASDEKLFF. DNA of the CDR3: TGTGCCAGCACCAGGACAGGGGCTTCAGATGAAAAACTGTTTTTT.

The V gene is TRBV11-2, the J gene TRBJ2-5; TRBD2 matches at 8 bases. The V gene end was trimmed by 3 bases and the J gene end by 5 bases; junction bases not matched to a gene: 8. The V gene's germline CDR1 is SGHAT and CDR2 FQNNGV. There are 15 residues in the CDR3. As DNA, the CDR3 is TGTGCCAGCAGCTTTGACGGGAGGGCCCGGGAGACCCAGTACTTC. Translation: CASSFDGRARETQYF.

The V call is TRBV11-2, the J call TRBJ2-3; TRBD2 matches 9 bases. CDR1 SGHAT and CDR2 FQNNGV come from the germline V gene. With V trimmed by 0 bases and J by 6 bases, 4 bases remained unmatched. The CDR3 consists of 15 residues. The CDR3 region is CASSLDNSGSDTQYF. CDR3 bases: TGTGCCAGCAGCTTAGATAATAGCGGGAGTGATACGCAGTATTTT.

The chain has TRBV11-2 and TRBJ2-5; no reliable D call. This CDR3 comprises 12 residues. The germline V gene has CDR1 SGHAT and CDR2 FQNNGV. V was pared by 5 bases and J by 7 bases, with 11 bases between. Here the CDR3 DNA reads TGTGCCAGCAGCCCCGCTCCGGGGACCCAGTACTTC. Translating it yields CASSPAPGTQYF. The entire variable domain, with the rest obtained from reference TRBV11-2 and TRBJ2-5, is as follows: EAGVAQSPRYKIIEKRQSVAFWCNPISGHATLYWYQQILGQGPKLLIQFQNNGVVDDSQLPKDRFSAERLKGVDSTLKIQPAKLEDSAVYLCASSPAPGTQYFGPGTRLLVL.

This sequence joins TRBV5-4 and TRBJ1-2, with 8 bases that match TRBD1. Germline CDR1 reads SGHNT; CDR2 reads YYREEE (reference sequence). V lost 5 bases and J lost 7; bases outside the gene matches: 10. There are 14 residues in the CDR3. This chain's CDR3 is CASRTPDRGLGYTF. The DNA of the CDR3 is TGTGCCAGCAGGACGCCAGACAGGGGCCTTGGCTACACCTTC. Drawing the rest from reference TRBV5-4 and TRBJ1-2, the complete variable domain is ETGVTQSPTHLIKTRGQQVTLRCSSQSGHNTVSWYQQALGQGPQFIFQYYREEENGRGNFPPRFSGLQFPNYSSELNVNALELDDSALYLCASRTPDRGLGYTFGSGTRLTVV.

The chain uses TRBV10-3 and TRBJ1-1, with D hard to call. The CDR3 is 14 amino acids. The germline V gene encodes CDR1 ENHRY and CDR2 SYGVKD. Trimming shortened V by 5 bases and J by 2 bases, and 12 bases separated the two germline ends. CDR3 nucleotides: TGTGCCATCAGTACGGCAGGAGGTAACACTGAAGCTTTCTTT. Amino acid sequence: CAISTAGGNTEAFF.

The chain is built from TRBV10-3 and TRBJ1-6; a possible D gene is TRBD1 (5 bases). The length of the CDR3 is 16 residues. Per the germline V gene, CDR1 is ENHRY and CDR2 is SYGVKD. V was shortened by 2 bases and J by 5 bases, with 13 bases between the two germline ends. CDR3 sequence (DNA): TGTGCCATCAGTGAGGTGCGAGGAGGGGATAATTCACCCCTCCACTTT. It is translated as CAISEVRGGDNSPLHF.

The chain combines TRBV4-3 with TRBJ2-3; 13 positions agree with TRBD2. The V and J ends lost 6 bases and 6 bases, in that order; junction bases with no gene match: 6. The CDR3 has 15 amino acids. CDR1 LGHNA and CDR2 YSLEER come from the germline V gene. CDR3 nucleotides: TGCGCCAGCAGGCCACTAGCGGGGGGGCCCGATACGCAGTATTTT. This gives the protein CASRPLAGGPDTQYF.

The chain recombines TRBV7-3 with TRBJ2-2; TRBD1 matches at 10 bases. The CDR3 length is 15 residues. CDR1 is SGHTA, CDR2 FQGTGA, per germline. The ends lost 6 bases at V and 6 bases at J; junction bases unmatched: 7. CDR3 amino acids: CASRAGQGLAGELFF. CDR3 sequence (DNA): TGTGCCAGCAGGGCGGGACAGGGGTTGGCCGGGGAGCTGTTTTTT.

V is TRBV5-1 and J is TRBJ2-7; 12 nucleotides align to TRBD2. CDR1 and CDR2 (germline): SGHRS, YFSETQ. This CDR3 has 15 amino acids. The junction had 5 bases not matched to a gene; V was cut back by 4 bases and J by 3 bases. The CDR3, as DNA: TGCGCCAGCAGCGTGACTAGCGGGAGCTTCTACGAGCAGTACTTC. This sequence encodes CASSVTSGSFYEQYF. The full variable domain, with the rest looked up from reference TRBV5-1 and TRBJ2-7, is KAGVTQTPRYLIKTRGQQVTLSCSPISGHRSVSWYQQTPGQGLQFLFEYFSETQRNKGNFPGRFSGRQFSNSRSEMNVSTLELGDSALYLCASSVTSGSFYEQYFGPGTRLTVT.

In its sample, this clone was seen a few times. Here the CDR3 reads CASSLVPNYGYTF. The CDR3 nucleotides read TGCGCCAGCAGCTTGGTTCCGAACTATGGCTACACCTTC. The chain joins TRBV5-1 to TRBJ1-2, with D unclear. Deletions cut 0 bases from V and 2 bases from J, with 5 bases between. The germline V gene encodes CDR1 SGHRS and CDR2 YFSETQ. The CDR3 spans 13 residues.

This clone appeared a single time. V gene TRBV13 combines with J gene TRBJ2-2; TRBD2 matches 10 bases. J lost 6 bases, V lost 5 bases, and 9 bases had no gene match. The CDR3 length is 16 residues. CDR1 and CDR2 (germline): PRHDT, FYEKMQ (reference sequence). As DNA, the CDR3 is TGTGCCAGCAGCCCTCGAGCGGGAGGGCAGGCCGGGGAGCTGTTTTTT. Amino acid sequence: CASSPRAGGQAGELFF.

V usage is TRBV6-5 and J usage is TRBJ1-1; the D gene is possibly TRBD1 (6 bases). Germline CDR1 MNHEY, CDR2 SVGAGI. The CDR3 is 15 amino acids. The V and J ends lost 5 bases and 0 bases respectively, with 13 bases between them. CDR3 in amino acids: CASSPGQLMNTEAFF. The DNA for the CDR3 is TGTGCCAGCAGTCCCGGACAGCTGATGAACACTGAAGCTTTCTTT.

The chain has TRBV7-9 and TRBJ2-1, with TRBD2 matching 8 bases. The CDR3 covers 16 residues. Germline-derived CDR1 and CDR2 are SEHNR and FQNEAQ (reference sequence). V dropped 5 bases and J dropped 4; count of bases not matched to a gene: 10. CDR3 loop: CASSETGTRRYNEQFF. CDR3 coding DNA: TGTGCCAGCAGCGAGACCGGGACTAGGCGGTACAATGAGCAGTTCTTC.

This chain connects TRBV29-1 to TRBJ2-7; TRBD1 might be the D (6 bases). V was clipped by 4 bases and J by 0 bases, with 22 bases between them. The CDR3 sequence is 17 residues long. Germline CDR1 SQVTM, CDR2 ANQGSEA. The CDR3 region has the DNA TGCAGCGTTGTCCCGGCCGACCCAAACAGGGACTCCTACGAGCAGTACTTC. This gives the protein CSVVPADPNRDSYEQYF.

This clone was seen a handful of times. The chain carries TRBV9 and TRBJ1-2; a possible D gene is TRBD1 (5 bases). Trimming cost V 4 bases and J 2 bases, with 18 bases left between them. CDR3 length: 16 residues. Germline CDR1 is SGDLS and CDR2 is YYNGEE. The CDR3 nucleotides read TGTGCCAGCAGCTTACGGGGGGAGGGGACCAACTATGGCTACACCTTC. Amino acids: CASSLRGEGTNYGYTF.

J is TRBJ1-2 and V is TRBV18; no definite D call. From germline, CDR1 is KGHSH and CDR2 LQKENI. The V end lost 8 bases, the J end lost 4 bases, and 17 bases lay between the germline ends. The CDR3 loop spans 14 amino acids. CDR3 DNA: TGTGCCAGCACTAGTGACTTTGGGCCCTATGGCTACACCTTC. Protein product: CASTSDFGPYGYTF.